The sequence of this T cell receptor (beta chain) was determined in a study of beta chain features in type 1 diabetes. Germline lookup yields CDR1 SGDLS and CDR2 YYNGEE. The CDR3 is 14 amino acids. V was cut by 0 bases and J by 11 bases, with 14 bases left in between. Reverse transcribing all isolated RNA meant expressed TCRB transcripts were sequenced. This table comes from immunoSEQ multiplex PCR, and its TCRdb copy is limited to in-frame clones, with some not included. The sample contains around 600,000 clones, under 15% of which appear only once. Study-wide results and caveats: TCRB CDR3s were moderately but significantly shorter in Type 1 diabetes patients in all four CD4+ subsets. Within patients, naive, central memory and Treg TCRB repertoires seemed more similar than within healthy donors. Fewer insertions but more deletions were seen at VDJ junctions in type 1 diabetes patients.

With regard to this clone: Its target is not known. Different DNA sequences within this sample yield the same CDR3.

The origin of this receptor is a man under 40 with type 1 diabetes. Sequencing was done on a sample of naive CD4+ T cells from blood. The chain carries TRBV9 and TRBJ2-2; TRBD1 might be the D (6 bases). The CDR3 DNA follows: TGTGCCAGCAGCGTAGACAGGGCGAGCGGAGAGCTGTTTTTT. Translation: CASSVDRASGELFF.